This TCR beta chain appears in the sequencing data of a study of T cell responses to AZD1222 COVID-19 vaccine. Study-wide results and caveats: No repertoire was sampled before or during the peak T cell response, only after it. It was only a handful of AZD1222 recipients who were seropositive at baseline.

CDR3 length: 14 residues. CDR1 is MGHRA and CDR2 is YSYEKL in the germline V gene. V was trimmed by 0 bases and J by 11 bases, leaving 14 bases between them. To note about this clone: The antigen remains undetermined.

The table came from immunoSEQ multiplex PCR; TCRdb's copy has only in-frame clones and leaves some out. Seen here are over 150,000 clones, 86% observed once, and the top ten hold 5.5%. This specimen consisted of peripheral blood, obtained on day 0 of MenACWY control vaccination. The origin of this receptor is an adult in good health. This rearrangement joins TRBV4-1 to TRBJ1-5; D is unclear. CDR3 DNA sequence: TGCGCCAGCAGCCAAGATTATTCCCGGAGGGCCCAGCATTTT. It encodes CASSQDYSRRAQHF.